The source of this T cell receptor (beta chain) is a study of breast tumors, draining lymph nodes, adjacent tissues. Overall study results and limits: Tumor T cell lymph node origin was a supported hypothesis, not proven. Luminal-like breast cancer showed significantly higher tumor–nontumor repertoire similarity than basal-like. Tumor TCR diversity was below lymph nodes but above nontumor tissue. The data were judged consistent with most tumor T cells coming from lymph node and expanding in tumor.

TCRdb processed the multiplex PCR reads anew with MiXCR; each CDR3 protein has one entry. The table shows 23,000 or so distinct CDR3 sequences, with approximately 60% occurring only once. Trimming took 4 bases from V and 4 from J, leaving 5 bases between them. The CDR3 has 12 residues. CDR1 and CDR2 (germline): LNHNV, YYDKDF (reference sequence). This clonotype was seen repeatedly, ten times or more. The antigen remains undetermined. Sequencing was carried out using tumor-adjacent breast tissue. The clonotype originates from a female donor with breast cancer. Some clones in this sample may be carry-over from other donors' samples. J is TRBJ1-5 and V is TRBV15; D remains unclear. In DNA form, the CDR3 reads TGTGCCACCAGCAAAGAGAATCAGCCCCAGCATTTT. This encodes CATSKENQPQHF. The full variable domain, with the rest looked up from reference TRBV15 and TRBJ1-5, is DAMVIQNPRYQVTQFGKPVTLSCSQTLNHNVMYWYQQKSSQAPKLLFHYYDKDFNNEADTPDNFQSRRPNTSFCFLDIRSPGLGDTAMYLCATSKENQPQHFGDGTRLSIL.